The clone carrying this T cell receptor (beta chain) was recorded a few times. TCRdb processed the 5' RACE reads anew with MiXCR; each CDR3 protein has one entry. Of approximately 580,000 distinct CDR3 sequences in the sample, about 20% were seen once. The sample originates from a study of T-cell memory formation after mild COVID-19. Per the germline V gene, CDR1 is MNHEY and CDR2 is SVGEGT. Deletions cut 3 bases from V and 6 bases from J, with 15 bases between. The CDR3 runs to 15 residues. The TCR originated in an adult woman who had mild COVID-19 (a few samples of this study predate the infection). Cell type and time point are not known. The J gene is TRBJ2-1, the V gene TRBV6-2 or TRBV6-3; D assignment may be TRBD1 or TRBD2 (5 bases each). The sample taken for sequencing was PBMCs or a T cell subset sorted from them (not recorded which). CDR3 protein: CASSYPLLGTNEQFF. In DNA, the CDR3 is TGTGCCAGCAGTTATCCTCTACTAGGGACCAATGAGCAGTTCTTC.